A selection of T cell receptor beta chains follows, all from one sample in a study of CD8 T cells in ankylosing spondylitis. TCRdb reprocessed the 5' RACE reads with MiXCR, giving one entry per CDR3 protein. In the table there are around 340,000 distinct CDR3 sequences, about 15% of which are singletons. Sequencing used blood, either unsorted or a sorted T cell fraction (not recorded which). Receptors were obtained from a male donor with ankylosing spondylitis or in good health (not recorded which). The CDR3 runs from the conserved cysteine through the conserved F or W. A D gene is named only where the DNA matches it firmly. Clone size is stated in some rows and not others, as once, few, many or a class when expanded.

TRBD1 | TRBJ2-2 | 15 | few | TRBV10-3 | CAINEPQGDTGELFF | TGTGCCATCAACGAACCCCAGGGGGACACCGGGGAGCTGTTTTTT
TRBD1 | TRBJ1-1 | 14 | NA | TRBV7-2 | CASSSRTGETEAFF | TGTGCCAGCAGCTCCAGGACAGGGGAGACTGAAGCTTTCTTT
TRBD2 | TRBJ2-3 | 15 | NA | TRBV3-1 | CASSQGGGGADTQYF | TGTGCCAGCAGCCAAGGCGGGGGAGGCGCAGATACGCAGTATTTT
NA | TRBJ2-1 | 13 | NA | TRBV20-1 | CSASGVGGEEQFF | TGCAGTGCTAGTGGGGTGGGGGGCGAGGAGCAGTTCTTC
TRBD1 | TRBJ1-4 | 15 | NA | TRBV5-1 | CASSLGDRDFEKLFF | TGCGCCAGCAGCTTGGGGGACAGGGATTTTGAAAAACTGTTTTTT
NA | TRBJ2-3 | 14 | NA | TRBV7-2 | CASSLISYTDTQYF | TGTGCCAGCAGCTTAATCAGCTACACAGATACGCAGTATTTT
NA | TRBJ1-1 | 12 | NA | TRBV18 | CASSPGSAEAFF | TGTGCCAGCTCACCAGGGTCCGCTGAAGCTTTCTTT
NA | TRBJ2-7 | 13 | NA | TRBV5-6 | CASSSPHVYEQYF | TGTGCCAGCAGCTCACCCCACGTCTACGAGCAGTACTTC
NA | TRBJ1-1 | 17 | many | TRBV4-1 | CASSQRRAPIMNTEAFF | TGCGCCAGCAGCCAAAGGAGGGCCCCGATCATGAACACTGAAGCTTTCTTT
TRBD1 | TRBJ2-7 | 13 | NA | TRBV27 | CASRRTGEVGQYF | TGTGCCAGCAGGCGGACAGGGGAGGTGGGGCAGTACTTC
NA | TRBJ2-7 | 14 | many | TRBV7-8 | CASSLGGLTYEQYF | TGTGCCAGCAGCTTAGGGGGACTTACCTACGAGCAGTACTTC
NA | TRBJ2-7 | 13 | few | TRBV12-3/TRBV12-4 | CASSPGRIYEQYF | TGTGCCAGCAGCCCGGGACGTATCTACGAGCAGTACTTC
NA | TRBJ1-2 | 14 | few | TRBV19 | CASSPRDINYGYTF | TGTGCCAGTAGTCCCCGGGACATTAACTATGGCTACACCTTC
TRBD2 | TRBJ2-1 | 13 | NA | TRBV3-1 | CAFRKAGGHEQFF | TGTGCCTTCCGGAAGGCGGGGGGGCATGAGCAGTTCTTC
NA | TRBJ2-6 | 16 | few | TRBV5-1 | CASSSQGPGGANVLTF | TGCGCCAGCAGCTCCCAAGGTCCGGGAGGGGCCAACGTCCTGACTTTC
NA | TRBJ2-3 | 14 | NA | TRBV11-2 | CASSRWSGTDTQYF | TGTGCCAGCAGCCGTTGGTCAGGGACAGATACGCAGTATTTT
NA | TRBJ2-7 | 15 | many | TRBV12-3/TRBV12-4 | CASSSAGVSSYEQYF | TGTGCCAGCAGTTCAGCAGGGGTCAGCTCCTACGAGCAGTACTTC
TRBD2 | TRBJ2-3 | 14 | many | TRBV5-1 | CASSSSGRLDTQYF | TGCGCCAGCAGCTCCAGCGGGAGACTAGATACGCAGTATTTT
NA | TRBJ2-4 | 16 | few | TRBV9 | CASSVEAHGAKNIQYF | TGTGCCAGCAGCGTAGAGGCCCACGGGGCCAAAAACATTCAGTACTTC
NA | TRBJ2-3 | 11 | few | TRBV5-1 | CASSLQGTQYF | TGCGCCAGCAGCTTGCAGGGCACGCAGTATTTT
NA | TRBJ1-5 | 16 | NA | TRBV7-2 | CASSRGSGLSNQPQHF | TGTGCCAGCAGCAGGGGCTCAGGGCTTAGCAATCAGCCCCAGCATTTT
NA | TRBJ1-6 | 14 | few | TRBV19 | CASRWTVYNSPLHF | TGTGCCAGTAGGTGGACAGTTTATAATTCACCCCTCCACTTT
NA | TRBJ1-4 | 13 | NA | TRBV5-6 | CASSLDRDEKLFF | TGTGCCAGCAGCTTGGACAGGGATGAAAAACTGTTTTTT
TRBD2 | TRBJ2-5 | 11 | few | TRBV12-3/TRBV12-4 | CASSFGLAEHF | TGTGCCAGCAGTTTTGGACTAGCGGAACACTTC
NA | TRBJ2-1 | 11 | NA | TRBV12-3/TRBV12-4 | CASSWGNEQFF | TGTGCCAGCAGTTGGGGGAATGAGCAGTTCTTC
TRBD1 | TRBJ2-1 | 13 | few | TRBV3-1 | CASSSQGYNEQFF | TGTGCCAGCAGCTCACAGGGGTACAATGAGCAGTTCTTC
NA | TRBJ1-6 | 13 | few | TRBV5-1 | CASSLVYNSPLHF | TGCGCCAGCAGCTTGGTCTATAATTCACCCCTCCACTTT